The next 6 T cell receptor beta chains were all read from a single sample in a study of CDR3 diversity in severe acne. MiXCR, applied by TCRdb to the PCR reads, yields one record per CDR3 protein. The sample lists about 85,000 distinct CDR3 sequences; roughly half were seen once. Sequenced sample: blood. The receptors derive from a male donor in good health, serving as a control.

The V gene is TRBV9, the J gene TRBJ2-5; TRBD2 might be the D (5 bases). Looked up from germline, CDR1 is SGDLS and CDR2 is YYNGEE. Trimming pared 7 bases from V and 5 bases from J, leaving 21 bases between. The CDR3 has 15 amino acids. CDR3 sequence (DNA): TGTGCCAGCGGCGCGTTAGGGATGGAGCGGGAGACCCAGTACTTC. Protein sequence: CASGALGMERETQYF. Full variable domain (remainder filled in from reference TRBV9 and TRBJ2-5): DSGVTQTPKHLITATGQRVTLRCSPRSGDLSVYWYQQSLDQGLQFLIQYYNGEERAKGNILERFSAQQFPDLHSELNLSSLELGDSALYFCASGALGMERETQYFGPGTRLLVL.

V gene TRBV2 combines with J gene TRBJ2-7; 13 bases agree with TRBD2. The closer fit of TRBJ2-1 to the DNA end suggests the J call may be wrong. Germline V gives CDR1 SNHLY, CDR2 FYNNEI. This CDR3 spans 15 amino acids. The CDR3 bases are TGTGCCAGCAGTTGGACTAGCGGGAGAACCCATGAGCAGTTCTTC. This gives the protein CASSWTSGRTHEQFF.

The CDR3 DNA reads as TGTGCCAGCAGCATTAGCGGACAGGGATGGAGAGGCTACACCTTC. Protein product: CASSISGQGWRGYTF. This rearrangement joins TRBV7-9 to TRBJ1-2, with TRBD1 matching 8 bases. The CDR3 is 15 residues long. V shed 5 bases, J shed 8 bases, and the junction held 13 bases outside the gene matches. Germline V CDR1 and CDR2: SEHNR, FQNEAQ (reference sequence).

The V call is TRBV5-1, the J call TRBJ1-4, with TRBD1 as a possible D gene (5 bases). CDR1 is SGHRS, CDR2 YFSETQ, per germline. The CDR3 loop spans 14 amino acids. The V end was cut by 0 bases, the J end by 5 bases, with 8 bases between. This chain's CDR3 is CASSLGGGNEKLFF. The CDR3 bases are TGCGCCAGCAGCTTGGGGGGCGGCAATGAAAAACTGTTTTTT.

This chain links TRBV24-1 with TRBJ1-2, with D tentatively TRBD1 (6 bases). Looked up from germline, CDR1 is KGHDR and CDR2 is SFDVKD. The V end lost 6 bases, the J end lost 2 bases, and 18 bases lay between the germline ends. This CDR3 region has 16 residues. CDR3 sequence reads: CATSKSRGGINYGYTF. The CDR3 region has the DNA TGTGCCACCAGTAAATCGCGCGGGGGCATAAACTATGGCTACACCTTC.

V gene TRBV10-3 combines with J gene TRBJ1-5; no firm D call. The CDR3 has 12 residues. The V gene lost 10 bases and the J gene lost 4 bases, with 11 bases spanning the gap. Germline V gene lookup returns CDR1 ENHRY and CDR2 SYGVKD. CDR3 region: CASSLWNQPQHF. DNA for the CDR3: TGTGCCAGCAGCCTCTGGAATCAGCCCCAGCATTTT.